Listed below are T cell receptor beta chains from one sample, sequenced in a study of T cell changes during pregnancy in multiple sclerosis. Assay: immunoSEQ multiplex PCR; the TCRdb copy retains only in-frame clones and omits some. Of about 56,000 clones listed, 90% are singletons. The sequenced sample was peripheral blood, obtained in the first trimester of pregnancy. Every receptor here comes from a female donor in good health, enrolled as a control in a pregnancy study. Each CDR3 is given with its conserved first and last residue. D genes are given only for firm matches. Rows give clone size only sometimes, using once, few, many, or a class for an expanded clone.

v_gene	j_gene	abundance	d_gene	CDR3aa	CDR3nt
TRBV11-3	TRBJ2-2	.	.	CASSLSPVSVGELFF	TGTGCCAGCAGCTTAAGTCCTGTGTCGGTAGGGGAGCTGTTTTTT
TRBV13	TRBJ1-4	.	TRBD1	CASSLGTGVGEKLFF	TGTGCCAGCAGCTTAGGAACAGGGGTAGGGGAAAAACTGTTTTTT
TRBV4-1	TRBJ1-6	.	.	CASSPSGLNNSPLHF	TGCGCCAGCAGTCCTAGCGGACTTAATAATTCACCCCTCCACTTT
TRBV9	TRBJ1-2	.	TRBD1	CASSRLLPWGQGNYGYTF	TGTGCCAGCAGCAGACTCTTACCCTGGGGACAGGGGAACTATGGCTACACCTTC
TRBV7-2	TRBJ2-1	.	TRBD2	CASSAFGRGGNEQFF	TGTGCCAGCAGCGCCTTCGGGAGGGGAGGAAATGAGCAGTTCTTC
TRBV7-9	TRBJ2-5	once	TRBD2	CASSLATSWETQYF	TGTGCCAGCAGCTTAGCGACTAGCTGGGAGACCCAGTACTTC
TRBV18	TRBJ2-7	.	.	CASSPGQIYEQYF	TGTGCCAGCTCACCAGGACAGATCTACGAGCAGTACTTC
TRBV9	TRBJ2-7	.	TRBD1	CASSVRSGQGSYEQYF	TGTGCCAGCAGCGTACGTTCGGGACAGGGCTCCTACGAGCAGTACTTC
TRBV7-9	TRBJ1-1	.	.	CASSLEAGVNTEAFF	TGTGCCAGCAGCTTAGAGGCAGGGGTGAACACTGAAGCTTTCTTT
TRBV7-6	TRBJ1-1	.	.	CASSLKRGYTEAFF	TGTGCCAGCAGCTTAAAAAGGGGGTACACTGAAGCTTTCTTT
TRBV7-2	TRBJ2-1	few	.	CASSLDLAGGNEQFF	TGTGCCAGCAGCTTAGATTTGGCGGGCGGCAATGAGCAGTTCTTC
TRBV19	TRBJ1-2	.	TRBD1	CASSIERTGEGGYTF	TGTGCCAGTAGTATAGAGAGGACAGGGGAGGGCGGCTACACCTTC
TRBV6-4	TRBJ2-5	.	TRBD2	CASSEGSGSQETQYF	TGTGCCAGCAGTGAGGGCAGCGGGAGCCAAGAGACCCAGTACTTC
TRBV28	TRBJ2-1	.	.	CASRTGPSYNEQFF	TGTGCCAGCCGGACTGGACCATCCTACAATGAGCAGTTCTTC
TRBV9	TRBJ2-7	.	.	CASSVGRPQGEQYF	TGTGCCAGCAGCGTGGGCAGACCCCAGGGAGAGCAGTACTTC